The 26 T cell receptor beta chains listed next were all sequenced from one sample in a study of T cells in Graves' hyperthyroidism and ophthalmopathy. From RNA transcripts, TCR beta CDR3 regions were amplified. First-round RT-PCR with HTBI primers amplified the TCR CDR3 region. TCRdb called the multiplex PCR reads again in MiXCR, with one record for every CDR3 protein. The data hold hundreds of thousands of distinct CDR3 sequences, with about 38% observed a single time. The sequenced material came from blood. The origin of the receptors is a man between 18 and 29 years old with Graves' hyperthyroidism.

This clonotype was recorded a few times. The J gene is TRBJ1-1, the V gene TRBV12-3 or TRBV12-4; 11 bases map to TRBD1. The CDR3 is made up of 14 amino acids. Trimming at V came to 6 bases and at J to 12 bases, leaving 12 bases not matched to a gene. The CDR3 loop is CASRPGTGGFRTFF. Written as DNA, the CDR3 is TGTGCCAGCAGACCCGGGACAGGGGGATTTCGGACTTTCTTT.

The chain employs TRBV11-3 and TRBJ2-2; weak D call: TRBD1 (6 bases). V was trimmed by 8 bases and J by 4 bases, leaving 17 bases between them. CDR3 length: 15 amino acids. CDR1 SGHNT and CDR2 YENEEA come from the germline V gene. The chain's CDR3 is CASSPQTGSTGELFF. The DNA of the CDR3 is TGTGCCAGCTCACCACAGACAGGCTCCACCGGGGAGCTGTTTTTT.

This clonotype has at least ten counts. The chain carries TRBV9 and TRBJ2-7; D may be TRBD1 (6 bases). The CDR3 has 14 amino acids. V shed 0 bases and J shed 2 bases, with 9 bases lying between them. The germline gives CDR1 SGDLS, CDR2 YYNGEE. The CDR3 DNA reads TGTGCCAGCAGCGTAGAGGGGGATCCCTACGAGCAGTACTTC. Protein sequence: CASSVEGDPYEQYF.

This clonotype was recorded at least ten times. The CDR3 coding sequence is TGTGCCATCTGGGACGGCCCCTACGAGCAGTACTTC. Amino acids: CAIWDGPYEQYF. This chain joins TRBV7-9 and TRBJ2-7, with D perhaps matching TRBD1 or TRBD2 (5 bases each). CDR1 and CDR2 from the germline V gene are SEHNR and FQNEAQ (reference sequence). The CDR3 runs 12 residues. Trimming cost V 10 bases and J 2 bases, with 12 bases left between them. Variable domain in full (rest from reference TRBV7-9 and TRBJ2-7): DTGVSQNPRHKITKRGQNVTFRCDPISEHNRLYWYRQTLGQGPEFLTYFQNEAQLEKSRLLSDRFSAERPKGSFSTLEIQRTEQGDSAMYLCAIWDGPYEQYFGPGTRLTVT.

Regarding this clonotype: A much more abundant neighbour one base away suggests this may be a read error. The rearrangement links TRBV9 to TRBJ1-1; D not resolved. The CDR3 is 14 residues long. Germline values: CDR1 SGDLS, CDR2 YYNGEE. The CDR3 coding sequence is TGTGCCGGCAGCGTGATGACAAGCTTAGATCAAGCTTTCTTT. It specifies CAGSVMTSLDQAFF.

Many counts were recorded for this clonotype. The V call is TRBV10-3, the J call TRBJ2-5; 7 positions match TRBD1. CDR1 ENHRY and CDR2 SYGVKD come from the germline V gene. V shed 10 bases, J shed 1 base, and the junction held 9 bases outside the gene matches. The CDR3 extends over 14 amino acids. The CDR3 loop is CATGGWGIQETQYF. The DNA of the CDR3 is TGTGCCACAGGGGGATGGGGGATCCAAGAGACCCAGTACTTC.

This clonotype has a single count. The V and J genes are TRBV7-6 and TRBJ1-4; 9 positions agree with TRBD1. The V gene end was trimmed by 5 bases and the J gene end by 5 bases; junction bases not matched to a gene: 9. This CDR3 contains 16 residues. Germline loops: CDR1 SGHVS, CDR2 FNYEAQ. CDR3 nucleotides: TGTGCCAGCAGCCCACGATACAGGGGGCTAAATGAAAAACTGTTTTTT. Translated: CASSPRYRGLNEKLFF.

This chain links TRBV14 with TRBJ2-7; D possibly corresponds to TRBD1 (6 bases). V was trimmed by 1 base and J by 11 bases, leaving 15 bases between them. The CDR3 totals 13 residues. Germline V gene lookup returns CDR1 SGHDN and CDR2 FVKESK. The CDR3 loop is CASSQGLGGEEYF. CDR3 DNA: TGTGCCAGCAGCCAAGGTCTAGGGGGTGAGGAGTACTTC.

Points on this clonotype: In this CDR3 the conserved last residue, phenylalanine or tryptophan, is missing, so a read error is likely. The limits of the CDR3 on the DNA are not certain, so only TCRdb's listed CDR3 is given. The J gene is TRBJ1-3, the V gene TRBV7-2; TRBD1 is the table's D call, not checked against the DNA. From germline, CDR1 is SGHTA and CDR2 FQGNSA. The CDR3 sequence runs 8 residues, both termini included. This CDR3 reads CASSHRGQ.

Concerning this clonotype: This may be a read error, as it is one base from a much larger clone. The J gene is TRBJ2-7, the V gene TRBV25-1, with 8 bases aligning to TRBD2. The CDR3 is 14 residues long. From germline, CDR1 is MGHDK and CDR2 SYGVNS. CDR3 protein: CASSPGGATYEHYF. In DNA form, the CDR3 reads TGCGCCAGCAGCCCGGGAGGGGCCACCTACGAGCATTACTTC.

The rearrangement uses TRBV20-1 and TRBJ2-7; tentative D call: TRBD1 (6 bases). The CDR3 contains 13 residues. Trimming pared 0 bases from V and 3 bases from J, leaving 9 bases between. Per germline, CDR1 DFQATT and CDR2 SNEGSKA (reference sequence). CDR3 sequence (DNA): TGCAGTGCTAGAGAATTACAGGGCTACGAGCAGTACTTC. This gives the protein CSARELQGYEQYF.

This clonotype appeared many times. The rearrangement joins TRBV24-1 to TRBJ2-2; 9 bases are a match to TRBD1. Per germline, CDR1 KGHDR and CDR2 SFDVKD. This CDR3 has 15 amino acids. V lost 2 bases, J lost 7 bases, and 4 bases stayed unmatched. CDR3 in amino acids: CATSDSGTGYGELFF. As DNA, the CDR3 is TGTGCCACCAGTGATTCCGGGACAGGGTACGGGGAGCTGTTTTTT.

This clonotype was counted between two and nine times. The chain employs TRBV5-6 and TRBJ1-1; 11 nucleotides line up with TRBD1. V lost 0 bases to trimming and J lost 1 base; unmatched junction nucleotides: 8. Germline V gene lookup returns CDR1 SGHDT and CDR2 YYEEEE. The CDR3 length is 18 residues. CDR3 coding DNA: TGTGCCAGCAGCTTGGAGGACAGGGGGCCCGAAGAGAACACTGAAGCTTTCTTT. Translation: CASSLEDRGPEENTEAFF. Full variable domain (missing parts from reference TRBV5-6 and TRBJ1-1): DAGVTQSPTHLIKTRGQQVTLRCSPKSGHDTVSWYQQALGQGPQFIFQYYEEEERQRGNFPDRFSGHQFPNYSSELNVNALLLGDSALYLCASSLEDRGPEENTEAFFGQGTRLTVV.

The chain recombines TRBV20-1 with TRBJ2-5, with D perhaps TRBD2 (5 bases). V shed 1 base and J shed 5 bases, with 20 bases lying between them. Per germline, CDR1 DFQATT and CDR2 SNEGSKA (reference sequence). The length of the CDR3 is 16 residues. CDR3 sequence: CSARGPPLEGYETQYF. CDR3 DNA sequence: TGCAGTGCTAGAGGTCCTCCTCTTGAGGGATATGAGACCCAGTACTTC.

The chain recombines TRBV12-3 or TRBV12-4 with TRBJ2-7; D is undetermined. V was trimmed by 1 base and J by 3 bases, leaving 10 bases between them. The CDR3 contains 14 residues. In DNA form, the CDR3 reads TGTGCCAGCAGTTTAGGTCCCTTGGGCTACGAGCAGTACTTC. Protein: CASSLGPLGYEQYF.

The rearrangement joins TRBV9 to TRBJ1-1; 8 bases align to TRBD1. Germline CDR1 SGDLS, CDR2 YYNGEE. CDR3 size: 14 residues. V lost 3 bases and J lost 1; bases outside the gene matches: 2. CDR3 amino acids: CASSGTGPNTEAFF. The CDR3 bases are TGTGCCAGCAGCGGGACAGGGCCGAACACTGAAGCTTTCTTT. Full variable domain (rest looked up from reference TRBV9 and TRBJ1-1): DSGVTQTPKHLITATGQRVTLRCSPRSGDLSVYWYQQSLDQGLQFLIQYYNGEERAKGNILERFSAQQFPDLHSELNLSSLELGDSALYFCASSGTGPNTEAFFGQGTRLTVV.

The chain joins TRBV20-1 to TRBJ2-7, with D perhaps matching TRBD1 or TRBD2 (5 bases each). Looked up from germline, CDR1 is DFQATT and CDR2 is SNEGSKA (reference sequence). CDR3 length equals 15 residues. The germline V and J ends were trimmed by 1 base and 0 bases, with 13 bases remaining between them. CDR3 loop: CSARANGASSYEQYF. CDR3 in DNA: TGCAGTGCTAGAGCTAACGGGGCGAGCTCCTACGAGCAGTACTTC.

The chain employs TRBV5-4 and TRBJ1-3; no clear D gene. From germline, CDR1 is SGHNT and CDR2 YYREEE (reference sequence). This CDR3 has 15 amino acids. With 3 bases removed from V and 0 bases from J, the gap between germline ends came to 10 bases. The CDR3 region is CASSSPGLSGNTIYF. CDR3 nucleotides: TGTGCCAGCAGCTCACCGGGCCTCTCTGGAAACACCATATATTTT.

The CDR3 DNA sequence: TGTGCCAGTAGTCCACAGGGACTAGACAATGAGCAGTTCTTC. Translated, it gives CASSPQGLDNEQFF. V and J are TRBV19 and TRBJ2-1; the match to TRBD2 covers 8 bases. Germline CDR1 and CDR2: LNHDA and SQIVND (reference sequence). The CDR3 has 14 residues. V was clipped by 5 bases and J by 5 bases; unmatched bases: 5.

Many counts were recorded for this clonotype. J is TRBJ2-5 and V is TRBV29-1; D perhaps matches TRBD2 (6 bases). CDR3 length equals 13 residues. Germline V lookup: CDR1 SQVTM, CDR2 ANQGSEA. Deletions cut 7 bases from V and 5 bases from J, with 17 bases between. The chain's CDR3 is CSASRRGEETQYF. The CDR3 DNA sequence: TGCAGCGCTTCTAGGAGGGGTGAGGAGACCCAGTACTTC.

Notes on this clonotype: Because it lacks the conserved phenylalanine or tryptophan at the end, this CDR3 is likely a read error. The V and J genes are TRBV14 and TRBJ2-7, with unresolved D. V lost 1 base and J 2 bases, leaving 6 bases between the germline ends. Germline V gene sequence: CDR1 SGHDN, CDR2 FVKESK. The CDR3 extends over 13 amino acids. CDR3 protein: CASSQVGPYEQYL. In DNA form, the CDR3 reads TGTGCCAGCAGCCAAGTAGGGCCCTACGAGCAGTACCTC.

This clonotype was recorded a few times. The CDR3 sequence: CSARVGDSYGYTF. The CDR3 DNA is TGCAGTGCTAGAGTCGGAGACTCCTATGGCTACACCTTC. The chain is built from TRBV20-1 and TRBJ1-2; D unclear. The CDR3 extends over 13 amino acids. The germline gives CDR1 DFQATT, CDR2 SNEGSKA (reference sequence). V shed 1 base and J shed 4 bases, with 10 bases lying between them.

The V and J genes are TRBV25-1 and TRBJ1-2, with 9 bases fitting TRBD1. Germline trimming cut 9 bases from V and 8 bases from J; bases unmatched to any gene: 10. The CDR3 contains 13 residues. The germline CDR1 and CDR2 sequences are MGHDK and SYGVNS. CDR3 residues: CASRPGQGGGYTF. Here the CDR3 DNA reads TGTGCCAGTAGGCCGGGACAGGGAGGAGGCTACACCTTC.

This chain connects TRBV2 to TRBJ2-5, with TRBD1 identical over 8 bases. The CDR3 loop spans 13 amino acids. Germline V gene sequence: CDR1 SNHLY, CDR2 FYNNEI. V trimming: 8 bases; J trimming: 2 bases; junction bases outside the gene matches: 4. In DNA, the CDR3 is TGTGCCAGCTTAGGGACAGGTCAAGAGACCCAGTACTTC. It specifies CASLGTGQETQYF.

CDR3: CSAADRDETQYF. The CDR3 coding sequence is TGCAGTGCCGCCGACAGGGACGAGACCCAGTACTTC. The chain uses TRBV20-1 and TRBJ2-5; 7 bases agree with TRBD1. The CDR3 consists of 12 residues. The ends lost 6 bases at V and 5 bases at J; junction bases unmatched: 6. Germline V gene sequence: CDR1 DFQATT, CDR2 SNEGSKA (reference sequence).

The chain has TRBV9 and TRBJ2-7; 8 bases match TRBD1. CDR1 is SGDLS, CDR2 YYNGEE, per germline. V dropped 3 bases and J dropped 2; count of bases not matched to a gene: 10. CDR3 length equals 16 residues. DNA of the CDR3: TGTGCCAGCAGCGCCGTTCCGGGACAGGACCCCTACGAGCAGTACTTC. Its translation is CASSAVPGQDPYEQYF.